The present TCR beta chain was sequenced within a study of stem cell transplantation in POMP-related autoinflammatory disease. Study background: Pre-transplant patients had naive-skewed CD4+ T cells and few CD8+ T cells.

Germline loops: CDR1 SNHLY, CDR2 FYNNEI. V gave up 6 bases and J gave up 4 bases; unmatched junction bases: 11. This CDR3 comprises 15 residues. Points on this clone: Its antigen is currently unknown.

TCRdb keeps only in-frame clones here, not all; method: immunoSEQ multiplex PCR. This sample has 25,000 to 30,000 clones; roughly four fifths occur once, and the top ten carry about 2.3%. Study-wide results and caveats: In patients with PRAID, every analyzed T-cell subset tended to show lower diversity and higher clonality.

The chain links TRBV2 to TRBJ1-2; TRBD1 matches at 7 bases. This sample comprised CD4+ T cells from PBMCs, obtained before stem cell transplantation. The sequence came from a human donor with POMP-related autoinflammation and immune dysregulation (PRAID). CDR3 amino acids: CASRGIGTDFYGYTF. In DNA form, the CDR3 reads TGTGCCAGCAGGGGCATTGGGACAGACTTCTATGGCTACACCTTC.